The 4 T cell receptor beta chains below all came from one sample that was sequenced in a study of blood T cells in healthy people across ages. Combining a sample-barcoded 5' primer with a J-beta primer mix, a second PCR ran for roughly 7 to 11 cycles. TCRdb processed the 5' RACE reads anew with MiXCR; each CDR3 protein has one entry. The sample has around 710,000 distinct CDR3 sequences; about 42% are singletons. Material: blood. The source of these receptors is a woman aged 55-69 years in good health.

The sample holds one count of this clonotype. A much larger clone differs by one base, so this may be a read error. This chain joins TRBV7-2 and TRBJ2-7; no definite D call. This CDR3 contains 14 residues. Germline V lookup: CDR1 SGHTA, CDR2 FQGNSA. The DNA for the CDR3 is TGTGCCAGCAGTGAAGGACGGTCCTCCGACGAGCAGTACTTC. Translation gives CASSEGRSSDEQYF.

This clonotype was counted ten times or more. V and J are TRBV12-3 or TRBV12-4 and TRBJ2-1; TRBD2 matches 8 bases. The V segment lost 8 bases and the J segment 6 bases; nucleotides outside the gene matches: 15. The CDR3 sequence is 16 residues long. The CDR3 sequence: CASGRGAFLNSNEQFF. As DNA, the CDR3 is TGTGCCAGCGGGCGGGGGGCGTTTCTGAATTCCAATGAGCAGTTCTTC.

This clonotype appeared a few times. V usage is TRBV20-1 and J usage is TRBJ1-2; D is unresolved. Deletions cut 3 bases from V and 8 bases from J, with 16 bases between. Per the germline V gene, CDR1 is DFQATT and CDR2 is SNEGSKA (reference sequence). The CDR3 sequence is 13 residues long. The CDR3 is CSASDRTQGGYTF. The CDR3 DNA sequence: TGCAGTGCTAGCGACCGGACCCAAGGGGGCTACACCTTC.

This clonotype was found a few times. The V call is TRBV18, the J call TRBJ1-1; tentative D call: TRBD1 (5 bases). Trimming took 3 bases from V and 1 from J, leaving 15 bases between them. Germline CDR1 and CDR2: KGHSH and LQKENI. The CDR3 is 16 residues long. CDR3 region: CASSPPVRGANTEAFF. The DNA of the CDR3 is TGTGCCAGCTCACCCCCTGTGCGGGGCGCGAACACTGAAGCTTTCTTT. Together with reference TRBV18 and TRBJ1-1, the CDR3 gives the full variable domain: NAGVMQNPRHLVRRRGQEARLRCSPMKGHSHVYWYRQLPEEGLKFMVYLQKENIIDESGMPKERFSAEFPKEGPSILRIQQVVRGDSAAYFCASSPPVRGANTEAFFGQGTRLTVV.